This T cell receptor (beta chain) originates from a study of cytomegalovirus exposure and HLA in healthy donors (dated by TCRdb to 2016 to 2017). At the level of the whole study: An earlier analysis of some 600 of the donors reported about 280 Gb of sequence data and 100 million to 120 million unique TCR beta sequences obtained from about 200 million T cells. An early release that covered about 600 HLA-typed donors contained approximately 300 gigabases of sequencing data and roughly 84 million unique TCR sequences. Among the roughly 430 genotyped donors, roughly 80% belonged to the genetic ancestry cluster associated with self-reported Caucasian donors. The study aimed to test whether cataloging public T cell receptors could reveal signatures of past pathogen exposure. Using immunosequencing, the study profiled T cell repertoires from 666 subjects and related those repertoires to cytomegalovirus serostatus. A separate validation cohort of more than 100 different subjects was used in addition to the roughly 670-subject first cohort. The study combined high-throughput TCR immunosequencing, statistical association of individual TCRs with disease status, and machine learning to predict cytomegalovirus infection status. In a later analysis, previously published TCR beta repertoires from 666 donors were re-analyzed and high-resolution HLA genotyping was added so that TCR occurrence patterns could be studied. The later analysis used no new phenotypic data to find candidate immune exposures, relying instead on TCR beta sequences and their occurrence across donors. In an earlier analysis of 550 to 700 of the donors, high-throughput TCR beta sequencing was used to judge whether each TCR beta V gene segment behaved as functional or pseudogenic. Alongside the repertoire data, information on donor age, sex, ethnicity and CMV serostatus was compiled. A later genetic analysis took genome-wide SNP genotypes for about 55% of the 666 donors and used that subset as a discovery cohort. Every discovery cohort repertoire had been produced on one sequencing platform. HLA typing covered class I and class II loci at four-digit resolution. The number of donors typed differed by locus, with 629-630 for A, B, C, DRB1 and DQB1, 522 for DQA1, under 610 for DPA1, and roughly 450 for DPB1. Roughly five DR-DQ haplotypes were handled as single units for association and clustering because linkage in the cohort was strong. On average, 235,054 unique TCR beta nucleotide sequences were sequenced per donor among some 420 genotyped donors of the cohort, with approximately 18% of those sequences being non-productive. Beyond this particular receptor, the publication reports: Specific HLA alleles were associated with over 15,000 TCR beta sequences at a false discovery rate of 0.05 in a later analysis. When HLA alleles, especially DR and DQ, strongly co-occurred, attributing TCR associations to individual alleles was difficult. Presence/absence analyses assumed roughly uniform sequencing depth across donors, an assumption that may not hold. According to a later analysis, TCR association rates differed among HLA loci, with DRB1 alleles showing the most associated TCRs and HLA-C alleles showing the fewest. Because HLA typing was unavailable for some donors at each locus, only the typed subset was used in association tests. According to a later analysis, most CMV-associated TCR beta chains appeared to be HLA-restricted, and the HLA associations seemed to be driven largely by CMV exposure. According to a later analysis, parvovirus B19, influenza, CMV and Epstein-Barr virus appeared linked to several top co-occurrence clusters. Across donors, most TCR sequences were observed very rarely, whereas some public TCRs were present in many individuals. Compared with the roughly 670-donor mean, donors in an Asian-associated ancestry cluster had fewer N-insertions in productive TCRs, according to a later genetic analysis. Correlated functional status among segregating V segments might be attributable to linkage disequilibrium, but an unknown experimental factor could not be ruled out. It was suggested by the authors that the approach could potentially be generalized to other disease states and immunological phenotypes. In the study, some 180 TCR beta chains were listed as associated with cytomegalovirus. A further reported finding was that TCR beta sequences accurately predicted the HLA-A and HLA-B alleles for most subjects in the first cohort. Because counts were too low, around 18 rarely observed V segments, including chromosome 9 orphons, were left out of the earlier analysis of roughly 600 of the donors. Some IMGT-functional V segments, including TRBV6-2 and TRBV6-3, could not be distinguished by the 87-base-pair reads and were therefore excluded. An association between a missense DCLRE1C variant and V-gene and J-gene trimming of TCR beta chains was found in a later genetic analysis and replicated in an independent cohort. In a later analysis, HLA-associated TCR beta chains showed more clonal expansion and lower generation probabilities than non-associated chains that were equally common. A group of highly shared sequence variants was considered likely to be a technical artifact of the sequencing pipeline. The classifier was reported to diagnose cytomegalovirus status with high specificity and sensitivity in both the original and validation cohorts. CMV serostatus was the only immune exposure information available for the cohort. A few of the identified cytomegalovirus-associated TCR beta chains were confirmed in vitro to be specific for cytomegalovirus antigens. This cohort had only TCR beta chains sequenced, and the lack of alpha or paired-chain data limited which features could be detected. In an earlier analysis of some 550 of the donors, most TCR beta V segments were observed in productive rearrangements about 87% or about 30% of the time, broadly matching IMGT annotations.

The CDR3 spans 15 residues, from the cysteine through the phenylalanine. Left in the record is the CDR3 DNA by itself, 45 bases read in frame from the first base. Looking up the germline V gene yields CDR1 SNHLY and CDR2 FYNNEI. To note about this clone: Which antigen it targets is not known. No much larger clone exists at a distance of one base, and base qualities are not known.

Library generation was performed with the immunoSEQ multiplex PCR assay. For the multiplex PCR, a mixture combining 60 forward primers for TCR Vbeta segments and 13 reverse primers for TCR Jbeta segments was used. Amplification of the CDR3 region of rearranged TCR beta genes was performed with a multiplex PCR assay on genomic DNA. The Illumina HiSeq System was used to sequence the amplified TCR beta libraries as 87-base-pair reads. Under the source paper's analysis protocol: A later analysis counted approximately 74 million unique TCR beta chains across the 550 to 800 repertoires, and some 11 million of these chains were shared by at least two donors. A nearest-neighbor algorithm error-corrected the raw reads and collapsed the reads into unique sequences, merging closely related sequences to remove PCR and sequencing errors. V, D and J gene segments were assigned by aligning CDR3 sequences to IMGT reference sequences. For a sequence to be retained, a match of at least six nucleotides was required to both a V gene segment and a J gene segment. Rearrangements were classified as productive when the CDR3 lacked stop codons and remained in frame with V and J, and all other rearrangements were classified as non-productive. Following IMGT convention, CDR3 was defined as the stretch from the second conserved V-encoded cysteine to the conserved J-encoded phenylalanine. The earlier analysis of about 560 of the donors excluded any sequence lacking an unambiguous match to a single V gene segment. An earlier analysis of 587 of the donors called V segments functional above 56.7% productive rearrangements and segregating when the between-donor standard deviation exceeded 5%. A statistical classification framework was built for diagnosing cytomegalovirus status from the catalog of TCR beta chain sequences. V and J gene assignment, in a later analysis, came from comparing TCR nucleotide sequences with IMGT/GENE-DB human TR gene sequences. In a later analysis, CDR3 sequences and most-parsimonious VDJ recombination scenarios were assigned using the TCRdist pipeline. A later analysis defined each TCR beta chain by its CDR3 amino acid sequence plus V-gene family, and excluded reads lacking a unique V-gene family. As a way to deal with suspected cross-contamination and a sequencing artifact, a later analysis dropped 450 to 700 nucleotide sequences that were highly shared and had low generation probability. A later analysis calculated a clonal expansion index for each public chain from normalized within-repertoire ranks of inferred template counts. A later analysis computed generation probabilities with a VDJ recombination model fitted to out-of-frame rearrangements, and checked the results against IGoR. In a later analysis, hypergeometric tests were used to score TCR-TCR, TCR-HLA and TCR-CMV co-occurrence, with a repertoire-size bias correction applied to TCR pairs. False discovery rates were estimated in a later analysis by permuting HLA or CMV assignments 20 times. In a later analysis, co-occurring TCRs were grouped with DBSCAN, and TCRdist sequence similarity was added when clustering was performed within HLA-allele-positive subsets. Repertoires with fewer than 30,000 or more than 120,000 public chains, plus five repertoires with anomalous nucleotide sharing, were excluded from co-occurrence clustering. In TCRdb, the immuneACCESS table is reduced to in-frame sequences with V and J assigned. These tables do not hold every clone; where another copy was compared, an unresolved V gene accounts for under half, and the others remain unexplained. V, J and clone size are those of that table, while D and trimming were read from the DNA. This sample lists more than 110,000 clones; more than 70% were detected once. The ten largest clones capture 4% to 6% of the sample.

The cohort consisted of approximately 690 healthy bone marrow donors. At the time of sampling, every cohort member was nominally healthy, though immune exposures that went unrecorded were likely present. The donor tested CMV seronegative, placing the donor among the 350 or so seronegative members of the cohort. Each donor provided a peripheral blood sample, and peripheral blood mononuclear cells were used for TCR beta sequencing. The Qiagen DNeasy Blood Extraction Kit was used to extract genomic DNA from the blood cell samples. Material for sequencing was PBMCs. This TCR was sampled from a woman aged 50 to 65 in good health and CMV-seronegative. Here the chain combines TRBV2 and TRBJ2-5; the D gene is perhaps TRBD2, on 5 matching bases. The DNA end is a closer match to TRBJ2-7, so the J assignment may be wrong. Read as DNA, the sequence is TGTGCCAGCAGTGAAGCGCTTCGGCTAGCCCTCGAGCAGTACTTC. Translated, it reads CASSEALRLALEQYF.